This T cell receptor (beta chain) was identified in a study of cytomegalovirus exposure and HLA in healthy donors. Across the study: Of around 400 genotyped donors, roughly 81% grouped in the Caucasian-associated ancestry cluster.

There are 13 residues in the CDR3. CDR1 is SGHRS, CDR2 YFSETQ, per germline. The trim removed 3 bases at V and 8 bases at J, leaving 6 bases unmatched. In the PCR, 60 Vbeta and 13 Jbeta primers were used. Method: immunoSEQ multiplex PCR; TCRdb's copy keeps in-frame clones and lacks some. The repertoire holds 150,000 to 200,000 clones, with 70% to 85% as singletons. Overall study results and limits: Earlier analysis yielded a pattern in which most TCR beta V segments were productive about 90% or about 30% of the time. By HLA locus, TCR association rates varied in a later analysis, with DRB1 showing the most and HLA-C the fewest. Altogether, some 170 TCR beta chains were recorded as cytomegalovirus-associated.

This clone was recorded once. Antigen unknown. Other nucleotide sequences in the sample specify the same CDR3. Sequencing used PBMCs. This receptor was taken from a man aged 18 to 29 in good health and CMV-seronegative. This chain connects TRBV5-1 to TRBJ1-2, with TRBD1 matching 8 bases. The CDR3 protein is CASSSGQGEGYTF. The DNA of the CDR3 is TGCGCCAGCAGCTCCGGACAGGGTGAAGGCTACACCTTC.